One sample yielded the 32 T cell receptor beta chains listed below, sequenced in a study of OX40 agonist ivuxolimab in advanced cancers. Assay used: immunoSEQ multiplex PCR; TCRdb lists only in-frame clones, some missing. The sample shows approximately 42,000 clones, roughly 86% of them seen only once. Sequencing was performed on CD4+ or CD8+ T cells sorted from blood, taken in a trial of the OX40 agonist ivuxolimab. Source of these receptors: an adult with an advanced solid tumor such as melanoma, head and neck, liver or kidney cancer.

The chain employs TRBV6-1 and TRBJ2-7, with D perhaps given as TRBD1 or TRBD2 (5 bases each). Looked up from germline, CDR1 is MNHNS and CDR2 is SASEGT. V was trimmed by 7 bases and J by 1 base, leaving 11 bases between them. The CDR3 consists of 13 residues. The CDR3 DNA follows: TGTGCCAGCACCGAGGGGATGTCCTACGAGCAGTACGTC. Translated, it gives CASTEGMSYEQYV.

V is TRBV30 and J is TRBJ2-7; TRBD1 might be the D (6 bases). The CDR3 totals 13 residues. Germline V gives CDR1 GTSNPN, CDR2 SVGIG (reference sequence). The V gene lost 2 bases and the J gene lost 2 bases, with 10 bases spanning the gap. In nucleotides, the CDR3 is TGTGCCTGGAGTCCGGGACAACCCTACGAGCAGTACTTC. This encodes CAWSPGQPYEQYF.

A single count supports this clone. The chain employs TRBV5-6 and TRBJ2-1; D is possibly TRBD2 (6 bases). Per germline, CDR1 SGHDT and CDR2 YYEEEE. This CDR3 spans 12 amino acids. Trimming cost V 4 bases and J 4 bases, with 6 bases left between them. Here the CDR3 DNA reads TGTGCCAGCAGCGGGGGGTACAATGAGCAGTTCTTC. It yields the protein CASSGGYNEQFF.

The CDR3 loop reads CASGLAIDRVYGYTF. As DNA, the CDR3 is TGTGCTAGTGGTTTGGCGATAGACAGGGTCTATGGCTACACCTTC. The chain combines TRBV12-5 with TRBJ1-2; 7 bases are a match to TRBD1. After removal of 1 base from V and 4 bases from J, the junction contained 6 bases not matched to a gene. The CDR3 sequence is 15 residues long. From germline, CDR1 is LGHNT and CDR2 FRNRAP. The whole variable domain, remainder taken from reference TRBV12-5 and TRBJ1-2, is DARVTQTPRHKVTEMGQEVTMRCQPILGHNTVFWYRQTMMQGLELLAYFRNRAPLDDSGMPKDRFSAEMPDATLATLKIQPSEPRDSAVYFCASGLAIDRVYGYTFGSGTRLTVV.

The J gene is TRBJ1-4, the V gene TRBV2, with D perhaps matching TRBD1 (6 bases). Trimming shortened V by 7 bases and J by 0 bases, and 15 bases separated the two germline ends. Germline V gene sequence: CDR1 SNHLY, CDR2 FYNNEI. The CDR3 extends over 16 amino acids. The CDR3 protein is CASTQRDNPTNEKLFF. In DNA, the CDR3 is TGTGCCAGCACCCAAAGGGACAACCCAACTAATGAAAAACTGTTTTTT.

The gene calls are TRBV7-6 and TRBJ2-3; TRBD1 agrees at 7 bases. The CDR3 covers 17 residues. With V trimmed by 2 bases and J by 6 bases, 14 bases remained unmatched. CDR1 and CDR2 (germline): SGHVS, FNYEAQ. The chain's CDR3 is CASSLSSATGLTDTQYF. The DNA of the CDR3 is TGTGCCAGCAGCTTATCTTCCGCGACAGGGCTAACGGATACGCAGTATTTT. Together with reference TRBV7-6 and TRBJ2-3, the CDR3 gives the full variable domain: GAGVSQSPRYKVTKRGQDVALRCDPISGHVSLYWYRQALGQGPEFLTYFNYEAQQDKSGLPNDRFSAERPEGSISTLTIQRTEQRDSAMYRCASSLSSATGLTDTQYFGPGTRLTVL.

A few counts support this clone. The chain joins TRBV28 to TRBJ2-1; D not certain. The V gene lost 2 bases and the J gene lost 10 bases, with 3 bases spanning the gap. The germline CDR1 and CDR2 sequences are MDHEN and SYDVKM. The CDR3 contains 10 residues. CDR3 region: CASSLGEQFF. The CDR3 nucleotides are TGTGCCAGCAGTTTAGGCGAGCAGTTCTTC.

This clone was observed once. The rearrangement uses TRBV19 and TRBJ1-1; D call uncertain. The CDR3 runs to 11 residues. V lost 7 bases to trimming and J lost 5 bases, with 8 bases between them. Germline V gene sequence: CDR1 LNHDA, CDR2 SQIVND (reference sequence). In nucleotides, the CDR3 is TGTGCCAGTATTCGGTGGACTGAAGCTTTCTTT. Amino acids: CASIRWTEAFF.

This clone was observed once. The chain carries TRBV5-5 and TRBJ1-5; D remains unclear. Germline V gives CDR1 SGHKS, CDR2 YYEKEE (reference sequence). The V gene lost 1 base and the J gene lost 6 bases, with 8 bases spanning the gap. This CDR3 contains 13 residues. The CDR3 DNA reads as TGTGCCAGCAGCTTGCGCGGCTTTCAGCCCCAGCATTTT. The encoded protein is CASSLRGFQPQHF. The variable domain in full, completed from reference TRBV5-5 and TRBJ1-5, reads DAGVTQSPTHLIKTRGQQVTLRCSPISGHKSVSWYQQVLGQGPQFIFQYYEKEERGRGNFPDRFSARQFPNYSSELNVNALLLGDSALYLCASSLRGFQPQHFGDGTRLSIL.

CDR3 loop: CASSLHIAGVNEQFF. The CDR3 bases are TGTGCCAGCAGCTTACATATAGCGGGGGTAAATGAGCAGTTCTTC. This rearrangement joins TRBV7-2 to TRBJ2-1, with TRBD2 matching 9 bases. V dropped 2 bases and J dropped 7; count of bases not matched to a gene: 6. Germline-derived CDR1 and CDR2 are SGHTA and FQGNSA. This CDR3 is built from 15 residues. The full variable domain, in which reference TRBV7-2 and TRBJ2-1 provide the parts outside the CDR3, is GAGVSQSPSNKVTEKGKDVELRCDPISGHTALYWYRQSLGQGLEFLIYFQGNSAPDKSGLPSDRFSAERTGGSVSTLTIQRTQQEDSAVYLCASSLHIAGVNEQFFGPGTRLTVL.

V usage is TRBV10-2 and J usage is TRBJ2-1; D not resolved. Per the germline V gene, CDR1 is WSHSY and CDR2 is SAAADI. This CDR3 has 13 amino acids. V was clipped by 0 bases and J by 5 bases, with 5 bases between them. The chain's CDR3 is CASSESSNNEQFF. DNA of the CDR3: TGCGCCAGCAGTGAGTCGAGTAACAATGAGCAGTTCTTC.

The chain links TRBV9 to TRBJ2-2, with 7 bases aligning to TRBD1. The V gene's germline CDR1 is SGDLS and CDR2 YYNGEE. J lost 4 bases, V lost 2 bases, and 5 bases had no gene match. The CDR3 is 15 amino acids. The CDR3 nucleotides are TGTGCCAGCAGCGTTTGGGACAGAGTCACCGGGGAGCTGTTTTTT. This gives the protein CASSVWDRVTGELFF.

Notes on this clone: A much larger clone lies one base from this, so it may be a read error. The chain couples TRBV5-6 to TRBJ2-7; possibly TRBD1 or TRBD2 for D (5 bases each). CDR1 and CDR2 (germline): SGHDT, YYEEEE. The V end was cut by 2 bases, the J end by 0 bases, with 6 bases between. The CDR3 runs 13 residues. Here the CDR3 reads CASSFGASYEQYF. DNA of the CDR3: TGTGCCAGCAGCTTCGGGGCCTCCTACGAGCAGTACTTC.

The chain uses TRBV15 and TRBJ2-7; a weak D match, TRBD1 (6 bases). Trimming pared 4 bases from V and 2 bases from J, leaving 9 bases between. Germline-derived CDR1 and CDR2 are LNHNV and YYDKDF (reference sequence). There are 13 residues in the CDR3. The CDR3 DNA sequence: TGTGCCACCAGCACAGGGACAACCTACGAGCAGTACTTC. Amino acids: CATSTGTTYEQYF.

The chain recombines TRBV29-1 with TRBJ1-4; D might be TRBD1 (5 bases). V was clipped by 5 bases and J by 7 bases, with 29 bases between them. This CDR3 contains 18 residues. Germline CDR1 and CDR2: SQVTM and ANQGSEA. The CDR3 reads CSVKEVGDGELEGEKLFF. The DNA of the CDR3 is TGCAGCGTTAAGGAAGTAGGGGACGGAGAACTTGAAGGTGAAAAACTGTTTTTT.

CDR3 sequence (DNA): TGTGCCAGCAGTTTAGCCGGGGGGTACAATGAGCAGTTCTTC. The encoded protein is CASSLAGGYNEQFF. This rearrangement joins TRBV28 to TRBJ2-1; the match to TRBD2 covers 7 bases. CDR1 and CDR2 from the germline V gene are MDHEN and SYDVKM. The CDR3 has 14 residues. V shed 2 bases and J 4 bases; nucleotides not matched to a gene: 2.

The genes are TRBV4-1 and TRBJ2-4; D is uncertain. The CDR3 is made up of 15 amino acids. The germline V and J ends were trimmed by 4 bases and 8 bases, with 18 bases remaining between them. Germline assignment: CDR1 MGHRA and CDR2 YSYEKL. This chain's CDR3 is CASSPSSARNDIQYF. CDR3 DNA: TGCGCCAGCAGCCCTTCCTCGGCCAGAAACGACATTCAGTACTTC.

The V and J genes are TRBV6-1 and TRBJ1-2, with 7 bases aligning to TRBD1. The CDR3 runs to 16 residues. Trimming took 1 base from V and 7 from J; bases not matched to a gene: 12. Per germline, CDR1 MNHNS and CDR2 SASEGT. CDR3 loop: CASSEEGLGGQFGYTF. For the CDR3, the DNA is TGTGCCAGCAGTGAAGAGGGTCTGGGGGGACAGTTTGGCTACACCTTC.

The chain couples TRBV5-1 to TRBJ1-5; the D gene is possibly TRBD1 (5 bases). Germline assignment: CDR1 SGHRS and CDR2 YFSETQ. V lost 4 bases, J lost 5 bases, and 13 bases lay in between. The CDR3 is made up of 14 amino acids. The CDR3 DNA follows: TGCGCCAGCAGCACCCGGGACGGTGATCAGCCCCAGCATTTT. Protein sequence: CASSTRDGDQPQHF.

This clone was seen many times. This rearrangement joins TRBV5-6 to TRBJ2-5; D is unresolved. V was trimmed by 0 bases and J by 0 bases, leaving 9 bases between them. The length of the CDR3 is 15 residues. The V gene's germline CDR1 is SGHDT and CDR2 YYEEEE. The CDR3 here is CASSLDGHYQETQYF. Here the CDR3 DNA reads TGTGCCAGCAGCTTGGACGGGCACTACCAAGAGACCCAGTACTTC. The full variable domain, in which reference TRBV5-6 and TRBJ2-5 provide the parts outside the CDR3, is DAGVTQSPTHLIKTRGQQVTLRCSPKSGHDTVSWYQQALGQGPQFIFQYYEEEERQRGNFPDRFSGHQFPNYSSELNVNALLLGDSALYLCASSLDGHYQETQYFGPGTRLLVL.

The chain recombines TRBV4-3 with TRBJ2-5; D not certain. The CDR3 runs to 15 residues. Trimming took 0 bases from V and 5 from J, leaving 13 bases between them. Germline CDR1 reads LGHNA; CDR2 reads YSLEER. CDR3 sequence: CASSQDGTARETQYF. The CDR3 bases are TGCGCCAGCAGCCAAGACGGCACAGCGCGGGAGACCCAGTACTTC.

The chain couples TRBV11-2 to TRBJ2-7; 7 bases agree with TRBD2. CDR1 is SGHAT, CDR2 FQNNGV, per germline. The CDR3 covers 15 residues. The CDR3, as DNA: TGTGCCAGCAGATTAGAGGCTAGCGGTTCCTACGAGCAGTACGTC. It translates to CASRLEASGSYEQYV.

The V call is TRBV27, the J call TRBJ2-7; D is possibly TRBD1 (5 bases). CDR1 is MNHEY and CDR2 is SMNVEV in the germline V gene (reference sequence). The CDR3 has 12 amino acids. V was cut by 1 base and J by 7 bases, with 8 bases left in between. The CDR3 coding sequence is TGTGCCAGCAGTTTATTAGGGGATGAGCAGTACTTC. The encoded protein is CASSLLGDEQYF.

The gene calls are TRBV7-2 and TRBJ2-7, with D perhaps given as TRBD1 or TRBD2 (5 bases each). The CDR3 extends over 17 amino acids. Germline CDR1 reads SGHTA; CDR2 reads FQGNSA. Trimming took 6 bases from V and 3 from J, leaving 24 bases between them. The DNA for the CDR3 is TGTGCCAGCAGGAAACCGGGGCAGGGCCCATTAAACTACGAGCAGTACTTC. Amino acid sequence: CASRKPGQGPLNYEQYF.

V and J are TRBV11-2 and TRBJ2-7, with 10 positions matching TRBD1. The CDR3 covers 14 residues. After removal of 5 bases from V and 2 bases from J, the junction contained 3 bases not matched to a gene. CDR1 is SGHAT and CDR2 is FQNNGV in the germline V gene. CDR3 sequence reads: CASSPGTGAYEQYV. In DNA, the CDR3 is TGTGCCAGCAGCCCCGGGACAGGGGCCTACGAGCAGTACGTC.

V gene TRBV7-6 combines with J gene TRBJ2-5; 8 bases match TRBD2. V lost 4 bases, J lost 5 bases, and 12 bases stayed unmatched. Germline V CDR1 and CDR2: SGHVS, FNYEAQ. The length of the CDR3 is 16 residues. CDR3 nucleotides: TGTGCCAGCAGCTATTCCGCCGGGGGGGCCTTCGAGACCCAGTACTTC. Its protein is CASSYSAGGAFETQYF.

V gene TRBV2 combines with J gene TRBJ2-1; 8 nucleotides line up with TRBD2. The CDR3 has 16 amino acids. J lost 4 bases, V lost 5 bases, and 10 bases had no gene match. Looked up from germline, CDR1 is SNHLY and CDR2 is FYNNEI. CDR3 DNA: TGTGCCAGCAGTCCTACCGCGGGGGGACGATACAATGAGCAGTTCTTC. Amino acid sequence: CASSPTAGGRYNEQFF.

V usage is TRBV7-2 and J usage is TRBJ2-3, with 9 bases that match TRBD2. V gave up 5 bases and J gave up 1 base; unmatched junction bases: 7. The germline CDR1 and CDR2 sequences are SGHTA and FQGNSA. The CDR3 length is 16 residues. The CDR3 DNA is TGTGCCAGCAGCCTCTACTTAGCGGGGGGCACAGATACGCAGTATTTT. Translated: CASSLYLAGGTDTQYF.

The V and J genes are TRBV6-5 and TRBJ2-5; TRBD2 is a possible D gene (6 bases). V was clipped by 2 bases and J by 5 bases, with 9 bases between them. The CDR3 sequence is 13 residues long. The germline V gene has CDR1 MNHEY and CDR2 SVGAGI. This CDR3 is CASSYGGFETQYF. DNA of the CDR3: TGTGCCAGCAGTTACGGGGGGTTTGAGACCCAGTACTTC.

The chain links TRBV5-3 to TRBJ1-1, with unresolved D. TRBV5-3 is noted as an ORF with a role that remains uncertain. V lost 1 base, J lost 0 bases, and 7 bases lay in between. The CDR3 is 14 amino acids. The CDR3 protein is CARSLSLLNTEAFF. The CDR3 region has the DNA TGTGCCAGAAGCTTGTCTCTCTTGAACACTGAAGCTTTCTTT.

This chain joins TRBV19 and TRBJ2-3; D uncertain. There are 12 residues in the CDR3. The germline V gene has CDR1 LNHDA and CDR2 SQIVND (reference sequence). The V end lost 1 base, the J end lost 5 bases, and 4 bases lay between the germline ends. The CDR3 loop reads CASSIGRDTQYF. CDR3 DNA sequence: TGTGCCAGTAGTATAGGGAGAGATACGCAGTATTTT.

The chain links TRBV28 to TRBJ1-3; D call uncertain. The CDR3 runs 17 residues. From germline, CDR1 is MDHEN and CDR2 SYDVKM. V lost 5 bases and J 2 bases, leaving 19 bases between the germline ends. The CDR3 is CASSPLGGSIAGNTIYF. The CDR3 DNA reads as TGTGCCAGCAGTCCCCTTGGAGGGAGTATTGCTGGAAACACCATATATTTT.